This T cell receptor (beta chain) was recovered during a study of control samples from healthy donors and cancer patients. The CDR3 runs to 15 residues. V was clipped by 3 bases and J by 0 bases, with 11 bases between them. The V gene's germline CDR1 is LNHDA and CDR2 SQIVND (reference sequence). Repertoires were generated with immunoSEQ multiplex PCR, while TCRdb's copy carries only in-frame clones and drops some. This sample has 55,000 to 85,000 clones; around 87% occur once, and the top ten carry 2% to 2.5%. Sequencing was carried out using PBMCs. The source of this sequence is a woman aged 45-59 years with head and neck cancer. The chain carries TRBV19 and TRBJ1-1; D perhaps matches TRBD1 (6 bases). CDR3 in amino acids: CASSMDRGLNTEAFF. The CDR3 DNA reads TGTGCCAGTAGTATGGATAGGGGGTTGAACACTGAAGCTTTCTTT. The whole variable domain, filled in from reference TRBV19 and TRBJ1-1, reads DGGITQSPKYLFRKEGQNVTLSCEQNLNHDAMYWYRQDPGQGLRLIYYSQIVNDFQKGDIAEGYSVSREKKESFPLTVTSAQKNPTAFYLCASSMDRGLNTEAFFGQGTRLTVV.